This T cell receptor (beta chain) was documented in a study of T cells in localized non-small cell lung cancer. Study conclusions and caveats: Longer overall survival was seen with higher T cell density measured in blood. For the top 100 tumor clones, a median around 61 also appeared in adjacent lung.

Germline V gives CDR1 SGHRS, CDR2 YFSETQ. The CDR3 has 17 residues. Trimming pared 0 bases from V and 1 base from J, leaving 14 bases between. Produced via immunoSEQ multiplex PCR; TCRdb's table is partial and in-frame only. The sample holds 23,000 or so clones; roughly nine tenths are singletons and the top ten take about 2.9%. Turning to this clone: Its target is not known.

The chain combines TRBV5-1 with TRBJ2-1; D not certain. This clonotype was obtained from a woman aged 40-70 years with stage I lung adenocarcinoma. Sequenced material: peripheral blood, taken before any cancer treatment. DNA of the CDR3: TGCGCCAGCAGCTTGGGGTCCGGGCCCTTATCCTACAATGAGCAGTTCTTC. Its translation: CASSLGSGPLSYNEQFF.